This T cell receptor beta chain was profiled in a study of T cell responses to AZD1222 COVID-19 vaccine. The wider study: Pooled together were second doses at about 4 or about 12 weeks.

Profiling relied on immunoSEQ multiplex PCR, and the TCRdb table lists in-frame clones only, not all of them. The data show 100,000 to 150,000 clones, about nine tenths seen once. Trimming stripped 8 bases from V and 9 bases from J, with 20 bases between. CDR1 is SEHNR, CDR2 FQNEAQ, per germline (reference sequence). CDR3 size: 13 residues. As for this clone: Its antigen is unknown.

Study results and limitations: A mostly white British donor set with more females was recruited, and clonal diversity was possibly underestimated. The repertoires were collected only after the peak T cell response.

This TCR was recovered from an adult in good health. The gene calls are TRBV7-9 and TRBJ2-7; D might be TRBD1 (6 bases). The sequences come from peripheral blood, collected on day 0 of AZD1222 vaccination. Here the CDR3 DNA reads TGTGCCAGCGCCCCCCCAAGAGAGACAGGGCAGTACTTC. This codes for CASAPPRETGQYF.